Listed below are T cell receptor beta chains from one sample, sequenced in a study of T cells in Graves' hyperthyroidism and ophthalmopathy. TCRdb re-called the multiplex PCR reads with MiXCR, one entry per CDR3 protein. The sample includes roughly 360,000 distinct CDR3 sequences, roughly 14% seen only once; the top ten take around 20%. Sequenced: blood. These receptor sequences come from a young man with Graves' hyperthyroidism that later progressed to Graves' ophthalmopathy. Both conserved end residues are part of each CDR3. The D gene is left open where the match is weak. The size of a clone is reported for some rows only, either as once, few or many, or as a class for expanded clones.

CASSIDRVNTGELFF,TGTGCCAGTAGTATTGACAGGGTGAACACCGGGGAGCTGTTTTTT,TRBD1,TRBJ2-2,TRBV19,-
CASSSLGIGELFF,TGTGCCAGCAGCTCCTTGGGCATCGGGGAGCTGTTTTTT,-,TRBJ2-2,TRBV7-2,many
CASQPRWDSGYEQYF,TGCGCCAGCCAGCCCAGGTGGGATAGTGGCTACGAGCAGTACTTC,-,TRBJ2-7,TRBV4-1,few
CASSLGVYTEAFF,TGTGCCAGCAGCTTGGGTGTGTACACTGAAGCTTTCTTT,-,TRBJ1-1,TRBV7-9,many
CASSPGTSGGYSNEQFF,TGTGCCAGCAGCCCGGGGACTAGCGGGGGTTACAGCAATGAGCAGTTCTTC,TRBD2,TRBJ2-1,TRBV11-3,many
CASSYRDPYNEQFF,TGCGCCAGCAGCTACAGGGACCCCTACAATGAGCAGTTCTTC,-,TRBJ2-1,TRBV5-1,-
CASKLEGMNTEAFF,TGTGCCAGCAAGTTGGAGGGGATGAACACTGAAGCTTTCTTT,-,TRBJ1-1,TRBV6-1,-
CASSDGDNGSGGELFF,TGTGCCAGCAGCGATGGGGACAATGGGAGTGGCGGGGAGCTGTTTTTT,-,TRBJ2-2,TRBV9,-
CASSFTEGGSPLHF,TGTGCCAGCAGCTTCACGGAGGGCGGATCACCCCTCCACTTT,-,TRBJ1-6,TRBV7-2,many
CASRRLAGRTGELFF,TGTGCCAGCAGAAGACTAGCGGGGCGCACCGGGGAGCTGTTTTTT,TRBD2,TRBJ2-2,TRBV7-7,few
CASSFRLDASTDTQYF,TGTGCCAGCAGCTTCAGATTGGACGCTAGCACAGATACGCAGTATTTT,-,TRBJ2-3,TRBV11-2,many
CAISESLGDGYTF,TGTGCCATCAGTGAGTCCCTCGGGGATGGCTACACCTTC,-,TRBJ1-2,TRBV10-3,many
CASSSSGTGWIYGYTF,TGTGCCAGCAGTTCCTCCGGGACAGGGTGGATCTATGGCTACACCTTC,TRBD1,TRBJ1-2,TRBV27,many
CASSSPTSANEQFF,TGTGCCAGCAGCTCCCCCACTAGCGCCAATGAGCAGTTCTTC,TRBD2,TRBJ2-1,TRBV7-6,few
CATSRDSRYQPQHF,TGTGCCACCAGCAGAGATAGCAGATACCAGCCCCAGCATTTT,-,TRBJ1-5,TRBV15,many
CSALNLTGEGYGYTF,TGCAGTGCCCTAAATTTGACAGGGGAAGGGTATGGCTACACCTTC,TRBD1,TRBJ1-2,TRBV20-1,few
CASSPMQVRHSNQPQHF,TGTGCCAGCAGCCCGATGCAGGTCCGTCATAGCAATCAGCCCCAGCATTTT,-,TRBJ1-5,TRBV5-5,few
CASSEVFADTQYF,TGCGCCAGCAGTGAAGTTTTTGCAGATACGCAGTATTTT,-,TRBJ2-3,TRBV10-2,few
CASSLGQVDNSPLHF,TGTGCCAGCAGTTTAGGTCAGGTGGATAATTCACCCCTCCACTTT,-,TRBJ1-6,TRBV6-1,many
CASSVQDAYEQYF,TGTGCCAGCTCTGTCCAGGATGCCTACGAGCAGTACTTC,-,TRBJ2-7,TRBV18,few
CASSLGRNEQFF,TGTGCCAGCAGCTTAGGCCGCAATGAGCAGTTCTTC,-,TRBJ2-1,TRBV7-8,many
CASSLGGGLNQPQHF,TGCGCCAGCAGCTTGGGTGGGGGTTTGAATCAGCCCCAGCATTTT,-,TRBJ1-5,TRBV5-1,-
CASSFDRPGNEQFF,TGTGCCAGCAGCTTCGACAGGCCGGGGAATGAGCAGTTCTTC,-,TRBJ2-1,TRBV9,-
CASSPDRVVLAGTEAFF,TGTGCCAGCTCACCAGACCGGGTCGTTCTTGCGGGCACTGAAGCTTTCTTT,-,TRBJ1-1,TRBV18,few
CASSLGADRGAETQYF,TGTGCCAGCAGCTTAGGCGCGGACAGGGGTGCCGAGACCCAGTACTTC,TRBD1,TRBJ2-5,TRBV11-2,few
CASSSVGAANTEAFF,TGTGCCAGCAGCTCCGTGGGGGCCGCGAACACTGAAGCTTTCTTT,-,TRBJ1-1,TRBV7-2,many
CASRPPGTGPNYGYTF,TGTGCCAGCAGGCCCCCAGGGACAGGACCTAACTATGGCTACACCTTC,TRBD1,TRBJ1-2,TRBV2,many
CASILDRDDEKLFF,TGTGCCAGCATTCTTGACAGGGACGATGAAAAACTGTTTTTT,TRBD1,TRBJ1-4,TRBV2,many
CSARGRTEAFF,TGCAGTGCCCGAGGGAGGACCGAAGCTTTCTTT,-,TRBJ1-1,TRBV20-1,many
CASSLTGAIYF,TGTGCCAGCAGCCTCACTGGCGCCATATATTTT,-,TRBJ1-3,TRBV11-2,-
CASSIGLSGEQYF,TGTGCCAGCAGTATCGGTCTCTCCGGCGAGCAGTACTTC,-,TRBJ2-7,TRBV6-1,-
CASSQDNYGYTF,TGTGCCAGCTCACAGGATAACTATGGCTACACCTTC,-,TRBJ1-2,TRBV18,many
CASSKSGGGQNEQFF,TGTGCCAGCAGCAAATCAGGGGGCGGTCAGAATGAGCAGTTCTTC,TRBD1,TRBJ2-1,TRBV12-3/TRBV12-4,many
CASSLWRQGTDTQYF,TGTGCCAGCAGCTTATGGCGGCAGGGGACAGATACGCAGTATTTT,-,TRBJ2-3,TRBV7-9,many
CASRQETQYF,TGTGCCAGCAGACAAGAGACCCAGTACTTC,-,TRBJ2-5,TRBV7-2,many
CASRVDRASYEQYF,TGTGCCAGCAGGGTTGACAGGGCCTCCTACGAGCAGTACTTC,TRBD1,TRBJ2-7,TRBV6-1,many
CSVERVGGRAGGYTF,TGCAGCGTTGAAAGGGTTGGAGGCCGGGCGGGCGGCTACACCTTC,-,TRBJ1-2,TRBV29-1,many
CSVNAGTDPSGANVLTF,TGCAGCGTGAATGCCGGGACCGATCCTTCCGGGGCCAACGTCCTGACTTTC,-,TRBJ2-6,TRBV29-1,-
CASSFGGIGLNQPQHF,TGTGCCAGCAGTTTCGGGGGTATAGGCCTCAATCAGCCCCAGCATTTT,-,TRBJ1-5,TRBV28,many
CASSFGQGMRVGYNEQFF,TGTGCCAGCAGCTTTGGACAGGGAATGAGGGTGGGATACAATGAGCAGTTCTTC,TRBD1,TRBJ2-1,TRBV11-3,many
CASSRTAHSSYEQYF,TGTGCCAGCAGCCGGACAGCCCATTCTTCCTACGAGCAGTACTTC,-,TRBJ2-7,TRBV7-9,many
CASSLGSVQETQYF,TGTGCCAGCAGCTTAGGGTCCGTGCAAGAGACCCAGTACTTC,-,TRBJ2-5,TRBV7-9,many